These 12 T cell receptor beta chains were sequenced from one sample in a study of shared clonotypes between healthy human individuals. TCRdb's copy holds only in-frame clones and misses some; the assay was immunoSEQ multiplex PCR. Among about 2.4 million clones listed, roughly 92% were seen once. Sample: naive CD4+ T cells sorted from blood. Subset indicated: CD45RA+ positively selected. These receptors were collected from a man aged 18 to 30 in good health.

For this clone: Other DNA sequences from this sample encode an identical CDR3 as well. The J gene is TRBJ2-1, the V gene TRBV29-1; D is ambiguous. The CDR3 is 9 residues long. The germline gives CDR1 SQVTM, CDR2 ANQGSEA. Trimming pared 4 bases from V and 8 bases from J, leaving 3 bases between. CDR3: CSVGDEQFF. CDR3 DNA: TGCAGCGTTGGGGATGAGCAGTTCTTC.

The chain combines TRBV13 with TRBJ1-3, with a tentative D call TRBD1 (5 bases). The germline V gene has CDR1 PRHDT and CDR2 FYEKMQ (reference sequence). The CDR3 length is 15 residues. The V end was cut by 5 bases, the J end by 0 bases, with 11 bases between. The CDR3 DNA is TGTGCCAGCAGCCAAACAGGAACCTCTGGAAACACCATATATTTT. Translation: CASSQTGTSGNTIYF.

This chain links TRBV6-6 with TRBJ2-1, with TRBD2 matching over 7 bases. The V gene's germline CDR1 is MNHNY and CDR2 SVGAGI (reference sequence). This CDR3 comprises 16 residues. Trimming cost V 0 bases and J 6 bases; bases outside gene matches: 8. CDR3 nucleotide sequence: TGTGCCAGCAGTTACTCCGCGGGAGTCGGCCTCAATGAGCAGTTCTTC. This encodes CASSYSAGVGLNEQFF.

Comment on this clone: The sample carries other DNA sequences with the same CDR3. The CDR3 DNA reads TGCGCCAGCAGCTTCCTTCCCTACGAGCAGTACTTC. Translation: CASSFLPYEQYF. The chain has TRBV5-1 and TRBJ2-7, with D uncertain. The CDR3 runs 12 residues. Germline V gene lookup returns CDR1 SGHRS and CDR2 YFSETQ. Trimming took off 2 bases at V and 2 bases at J, with 5 bases between the two ends.

The rearrangement uses TRBV11-3 and TRBJ1-1; TRBD1 aligns across 7 bases. With 1 base clipped from V and 6 bases from J, the junction kept 8 bases outside the gene matches. There are 15 residues in the CDR3. The germline CDR1 and CDR2 sequences are SGHNT and YENEEA. The CDR3 reads CASSLGHDREAEAFF. CDR3 in DNA: TGTGCCAGCAGCTTAGGCCATGACAGGGAAGCTGAAGCTTTCTTT. Full variable domain (outside the CDR3, taken from reference TRBV11-3 and TRBJ1-1): EAGVVQSPRYKIIEKKQPVAFWCNPISGHNTLYWYLQNLGQGPELLIRYENEEAVDDSQLPKDRFSAERLKGVDSTLKIQPAELGDSAVYLCASSLGHDREAEAFFGQGTRLTVV.

The chain combines TRBV4-1 with TRBJ2-3; 7 nucleotides agree with TRBD1. The CDR3 has 16 residues. Trimming at V came to 0 bases and at J to 0 bases, leaving 3 bases not matched to a gene. CDR1 and CDR2 from the germline V gene are MGHRA and YSYEKL. CDR3 region: CASSQDGGQSTDTQYF. CDR3 nucleotides: TGCGCCAGCAGCCAAGATGGGGGACAGAGCACAGATACGCAGTATTTT.

In this sample, this clone turned up once. The rearrangement links TRBV6-5 to TRBJ1-3; 7 bases are shared with TRBD1. The CDR3 has 14 amino acids. The germline CDR1 and CDR2 sequences are MNHEY and SVGAGI. Trimming cost V 6 bases and J 2 bases; bases outside gene matches: 4. Here the CDR3 DNA reads TGTGCCAGCAGAAAACAGGGGACTGGAAACACCATATATTTT. Translation gives CASRKQGTGNTIYF.

Remarks on this clone: The sample holds other DNA sequences that translate to the same CDR3. The chain links TRBV6-6 to TRBJ1-5; unclear D gene. Germline loops: CDR1 MNHNY, CDR2 SVGAGI (reference sequence). This CDR3 is built from 14 residues. Trimming removed 2 bases from V and 2 bases from J, with 7 bases in between. CDR3 DNA: TGTGCCAGCAGTTACGGTGGGGGCAATCAGCCCCAGCATTTT. It encodes CASSYGGGNQPQHF.

The chain combines TRBV28 with TRBJ2-5, with no clear D. The germline V gene has CDR1 MDHEN and CDR2 SYDVKM. CDR3 length equals 13 residues. Trimming pared 4 bases from V and 5 bases from J, leaving 11 bases between. The CDR3 is CASSYRRYETQYF. CDR3 DNA sequence: TGTGCCAGCAGTTATAGGCGTTATGAGACCCAGTACTTC.

The J gene is TRBJ1-5, the V gene TRBV11-3, with D tentatively TRBD1 (5 bases). The CDR3 totals 15 residues. The germline V gene encodes CDR1 SGHNT and CDR2 YENEEA. V lost 10 bases to trimming and J lost 9 bases, with 25 bases between them. CDR3 sequence: CATLTGTAAWWPQHF. The CDR3 nucleotides read TGTGCCACCCTTACCGGGACGGCAGCTTGGTGGCCCCAGCATTTT.

The chain's CDR3 is CAWSQPGPSNQPQHF. The CDR3 nucleotides read TGTGCCTGGAGTCAGCCGGGCCCGAGCAATCAGCCCCAGCATTTT. This chain joins TRBV30 and TRBJ1-5; D gene unclear. Trimming stripped 2 bases from V and 1 base from J, with 12 bases between. The CDR3 has 15 residues. CDR1 is GTSNPN, CDR2 SVGIG, per germline (reference sequence). Supplemented by reference TRBV30 and TRBJ1-5, the full variable domain reads SQTIHQWPATLVQPVGSPLSLECTVEGTSNPNLYWYRQAAGRGLQLLFYSVGIGQISSEVPQNLSASRPQDRQFILSSKKLLLSDSGFYLCAWSQPGPSNQPQHFGDGTRLSIL.

This chain joins TRBV30 and TRBJ2-2; D might be TRBD1 (5 bases). CDR1 and CDR2 from the germline V gene are GTSNPN and SVGIG (reference sequence). Trimming took off 2 bases at V and 1 base at J, with 17 bases between the two ends. The CDR3 runs 17 residues. The CDR3 DNA follows: TGTGCCTGGAGTCCAGGGAAATTCGTGGGGAACACCGGGGAGCTGTTTTTT. This codes for CAWSPGKFVGNTGELFF. Together with reference TRBV30 and TRBJ2-2, the CDR3 gives the full variable domain: SQTIHQWPATLVQPVGSPLSLECTVEGTSNPNLYWYRQAAGRGLQLLFYSVGIGQISSEVPQNLSASRPQDRQFILSSKKLLLSDSGFYLCAWSPGKFVGNTGELFFGEGSRLTVL.